One sample yielded the 19 T cell receptor beta chains listed below, sequenced in a study of identical twins. TCRdb redid the calling of the 5' RACE reads with MiXCR, one entry per CDR3 protein. The table lists 150,000 or so distinct CDR3 sequences, 3% to 4% of them singletons. Sequencing used memory T cells sorted from blood. Receptor source: a man younger than 35 in good health.

Many counts were recorded for this clonotype. V gene TRBV12-3 or TRBV12-4 combines with J gene TRBJ1-2, with a weak D call TRBD1 (5 bases). This CDR3 contains 13 residues. Deletions cut 7 bases from V and 0 bases from J, with 9 bases between. CDR3 DNA sequence: TGTGCCAGCAATCAGGGAGCTAACTATGGCTACACCTTC. Its translation: CASNQGANYGYTF.

This clonotype appeared many times. The rearrangement links TRBV20-1 to TRBJ2-2; 8 nucleotides line up with TRBD2. V shed 6 bases, J shed 5 bases, and the junction held 8 bases outside the gene matches. The CDR3 is made up of 14 amino acids. Germline values: CDR1 DFQATT, CDR2 SNEGSKA (reference sequence). DNA of the CDR3: TGCAGTGCCTTCCGTAGCGGGATTACCGGGGAGCTGTTTTTT. It codes for CSAFRSGITGELFF.

This clonotype was picked up many times. The chain recombines TRBV28 with TRBJ2-7; D ambiguous. Per germline, CDR1 MDHEN and CDR2 SYDVKM. CDR3 length: 12 amino acids. V shed 3 bases and J shed 3 bases, with 6 bases lying between them. The CDR3 DNA reads as TGTGCCAGCAGTTTGACCCTCTACGAGCAGTACTTC. Its translation is CASSLTLYEQYF.

Many counts were recorded for this clonotype. V is TRBV3-1 and J is TRBJ2-1, with TRBD2 identical over 12 bases. This CDR3 has 15 amino acids. Trimming took 6 bases from V and 9 from J; bases not matched to a gene: 9. The germline CDR1 and CDR2 sequences are LGHDT and YNNKEL (reference sequence). CDR3 loop: CASRKTSGRSGEQFF. The CDR3 region has the DNA TGTGCCAGCAGGAAGACTAGCGGGAGAAGTGGTGAGCAGTTCTTC.

The DNA for the CDR3 is TGCGCCAGCAGCTTGGCCTGGGCTAGCGGGTACAATGAGCAGTTCTTC. Its translation is CASSLAWASGYNEQFF. This sequence joins TRBV5-1 and TRBJ2-1; 8 bases line up with TRBD2. J was trimmed by 4 bases and V by 0 bases; bases with no gene match: 6. The CDR3 loop spans 16 amino acids. Germline V CDR1 and CDR2: SGHRS, YFSETQ.

This clonotype was detected ten times or more. The chain carries TRBV27 and TRBJ2-2; the D is unclear. The CDR3 extends over 13 amino acids. With 7 bases removed from V and 6 bases from J, the gap between germline ends came to 12 bases. Germline CDR1 is MNHEY and CDR2 is SMNVEV (reference sequence). In DNA form, the CDR3 reads TGTGCCAGCACCTTGATGGGCGCCGGGGAGCTGTTTTTT. Its protein is CASTLMGAGELFF.

This clonotype has ten or more counts. The chain recombines TRBV7-2 with TRBJ2-1; 7 nucleotides match TRBD2. The CDR3 is made up of 14 amino acids. After removal of 3 bases from V and 7 bases from J, the junction contained 6 bases not matched to a gene. The germline CDR1 and CDR2 sequences are SGHTA and FQGNSA. CDR3 in amino acids: CASSLDGRRNEQFF. Here the CDR3 DNA reads TGTGCCAGCAGCTTGGACGGGAGGAGGAATGAGCAGTTCTTC.

This clonotype has ten or more counts. This chain links TRBV19 with TRBJ1-5, with 7 bases that match TRBD1. The CDR3 loop spans 16 amino acids. Germline CDR1 reads LNHDA; CDR2 reads SQIVND (reference sequence). The V gene end was trimmed by 5 bases and the J gene end by 0 bases; junction bases not matched to a gene: 7. CDR3 nucleotides: TGTGCCAGTAGTCTCCGGACAGGTCATAGCAATCAGCCCCAGCATTTT. Protein: CASSLRTGHSNQPQHF.

This clonotype was seen ten or more times. The J gene is TRBJ1-1, the V gene TRBV10-2; TRBD1 might be the D (6 bases). Trimming stripped 3 bases from V and 4 bases from J, with 12 bases between. Germline CDR1 reads WSHSY; CDR2 reads SAAADI. The CDR3 totals 14 residues. The CDR3: CASSDYRARTEAFF. Here the CDR3 DNA reads TGCGCCAGCAGTGATTACAGGGCTCGCACTGAAGCTTTCTTT.

This clonotype was picked up many times. This chain joins TRBV20-1 and TRBJ2-7; 7 bases map to TRBD2. The CDR3 contains 12 residues. CDR1 is DFQATT and CDR2 is SNEGSKA in the germline V gene (reference sequence). V was pared by 5 bases and J by 4 bases, with 5 bases of the junction left unmatched. As DNA, the CDR3 is TGCAGTGCTGGGCTAGCGGCTTACGAGCAGTACTTC. It codes for CSAGLAAYEQYF.

This clonotype was detected ten times or more. In DNA form, the CDR3 reads TGCAGTGCTAGGAGGTGGGTTGGTTTCGATCAGCCCCAGCATTTT. Amino acids: CSARRWVGFDQPQHF. The chain uses TRBV20-1 and TRBJ1-5; the D is unclear. CDR1 and CDR2 from the germline V gene are DFQATT and SNEGSKA (reference sequence). V was pared by 3 bases and J by 5 bases, with 17 bases between. This CDR3 is 15 amino acids long.

In this sample, this clonotype turned up many times. V usage is TRBV20-1 and J usage is TRBJ2-7; weak D call: TRBD1 (6 bases). With 6 bases removed from V and 2 bases from J, the gap between germline ends came to 11 bases. The CDR3 is 12 residues long. Germline V gene lookup returns CDR1 DFQATT and CDR2 SNEGSKA (reference sequence). CDR3 region: CSAGTNTYEQYV. The CDR3, as DNA: TGCAGTGCAGGGACAAACACCTACGAGCAGTACGTC.

This clonotype has ten or more counts. The CDR3: CASSLGSGPYEQYF. The CDR3 DNA is TGTGCCAGCAGCTTGGGATCCGGTCCCTACGAGCAGTACTTC. The chain has TRBV5-6 and TRBJ2-7, with D unclear. Trimming pared 0 bases from V and 2 bases from J, leaving 9 bases between. The CDR3 contains 14 residues. CDR1 SGHDT and CDR2 YYEEEE come from the germline V gene.

This clonotype was detected ten times or more. This chain links TRBV12-3 or TRBV12-4 with TRBJ2-1; TRBD1 matches 7 bases. V lost 6 bases to trimming and J lost 7 bases; unmatched junction nucleotides: 6. The CDR3 sequence is 13 residues long. The CDR3 is CASRPSDRNEQFF. DNA for the CDR3: TGTGCCAGCAGGCCGTCGGACAGGAATGAGCAGTTCTTC.

This clonotype was picked up a small number of times. J is TRBJ2-4 and V is TRBV30, with D possibly called TRBD1 or TRBD2 (5 bases each). Germline V CDR1 and CDR2: GTSNPN, SVGIG (reference sequence). Trimming cost V 5 bases and J 3 bases, with 17 bases left between them. The CDR3 has 15 residues. The CDR3 sequence is CAWGTSVGVKNIQYF. For the CDR3, the DNA is TGTGCCTGGGGGACGTCTGTAGGGGTCAAAAACATTCAGTACTTC.

This clonotype has at least ten counts. This chain joins TRBV9 and TRBJ2-1; the D is unclear. Looked up from germline, CDR1 is SGDLS and CDR2 is YYNGEE. V lost 0 bases and J lost 9, with 16 bases in between. The CDR3 contains 15 residues. Here the CDR3 reads CASSVVSAGVGEQFF. Written as DNA, the CDR3 is TGTGCCAGCAGCGTAGTCTCCGCCGGAGTTGGTGAGCAGTTCTTC.

This clonotype was counted many times. This chain uses TRBV12-3 or TRBV12-4 with TRBJ2-5; 7 nucleotides line up with TRBD2. CDR3 length: 17 amino acids. With V trimmed by 2 bases and J by 4 bases, 13 bases remained unmatched. The CDR3 nucleotides read TGTGCCAGCAGTTTAAGAAGCAGGGCCCCGGGGGGAGAGACCCAGTACTTC. Protein product: CASSLRSRAPGGETQYF.

This clonotype was seen ten or more times. The chain has TRBV5-5 and TRBJ2-2; 11 nucleotides line up with TRBD1. The CDR3 consists of 15 residues. V gave up 5 bases and J gave up 1 base; unmatched junction bases: 1. Looked up from germline, CDR1 is SGHKS and CDR2 is YYEKEE (reference sequence). CDR3 residues: CASRGQGVNTGELFF. In DNA form, the CDR3 reads TGTGCCAGCAGGGGACAGGGGGTGAACACCGGGGAGCTGTTTTTT.

This clonotype was counted at least ten times. The rearrangement links TRBV7-2 to TRBJ1-1, with 9 bases matching TRBD1. CDR1 is SGHTA, CDR2 FQGNSA, per germline. The junction had 7 bases not matched to a gene; V was cut back by 5 bases and J by 3 bases. The CDR3 is 15 amino acids. The CDR3 is CASSPQQGADTEAFF. CDR3 DNA sequence: TGTGCCAGCAGCCCTCAACAGGGGGCGGACACTGAAGCTTTCTTT.